Each of the 30 T cell receptor beta chains below was sequenced from the same sample in a study of blood T cell repertoires in COVID-19. The table came from immunoSEQ multiplex PCR; TCRdb's copy has only in-frame clones and leaves some out. The sample yields 140,000 to 150,000 clones, approximately 90% seen once. The sample consisted of PBMCs or T cells enriched from blood (not recorded which). These receptors were obtained from a man aged 45-60 years who had recovered from COVID-19.

With regard to this clone: A read error is likely here: a far larger clone is one base away. The V call is TRBV6-6, the J call TRBJ1-1; perhaps TRBD1 as D (6 bases). The V end was cut by 5 bases, the J end by 0 bases, with 7 bases between. The V gene's germline CDR1 is MNHNY and CDR2 SVGAGI (reference sequence). The CDR3 is 13 amino acids. CDR3 DNA: TGTGCCAGCAGTAGACAGGTGAACACTGAAGCTTTCTTT. Encoded protein: CASSRQVNTEAFF.

The chain joins TRBV5-1 to TRBJ1-4; possible D gene TRBD1, 5 bases. Germline lookup yields CDR1 SGHRS and CDR2 YFSETQ. Trimming took 4 bases from V and 2 from J, leaving 12 bases between them. This CDR3 has 15 residues. CDR3 bases: TGCGCCAGCAGCGACCCTCAGGGCACTAATGAAAAACTGTTTTTT. This codes for CASSDPQGTNEKLFF.

The rearrangement links TRBV6-2 or TRBV6-3 to TRBJ1-5, with a tentative D call TRBD1 (5 bases). Germline loops: CDR1 MNHEY, CDR2 SVGEGT. This CDR3 is 12 amino acids long. Trimming removed 6 bases at V and 7 bases at J, with 10 bases between. CDR3 sequence reads: CASSSRGQPQHF. For the CDR3, the DNA is TGTGCCAGCAGCAGTAGGGGCCAGCCCCAGCATTTT.

V is TRBV4-1 and J is TRBJ1-3; perhaps TRBD1 as D (6 bases). CDR1 and CDR2 from the germline V gene are MGHRA and YSYEKL. V was cut by 6 bases and J by 0 bases, with 15 bases left in between. CDR3 length equals 16 residues. The CDR3 reads CASSRNTGSSGNTIYF. The CDR3 DNA follows: TGCGCCAGCAGTCGTAACACAGGGTCCTCTGGAAACACCATATATTTT.

This sequence joins TRBV9 and TRBJ1-6, with TRBD1 as a possible D gene (6 bases). The V end was cut by 3 bases, the J end by 5 bases, with 9 bases between. The CDR3 runs 14 residues. Germline V gene data show CDR1 as SGDLS and CDR2 as YYNGEE. CDR3 coding DNA: TGTGCCAGCAGCGGGACAGTCAATAATTCACCCCTCCACTTT. Protein: CASSGTVNNSPLHF.

This chain connects TRBV4-1 to TRBJ2-1; tentative D call: TRBD2 (5 bases). This CDR3 spans 15 amino acids. The germline V and J ends were trimmed by 0 bases and 4 bases, with 10 bases remaining between them. Germline values: CDR1 MGHRA, CDR2 YSYEKL. The CDR3 bases are TGCGCCAGCAGCCAAGATTCCACGGGGTACAATGAGCAGTTCTTC. Its translation: CASSQDSTGYNEQFF.

The V gene is TRBV7-2, the J gene TRBJ2-3; no firm D call. Germline-derived CDR1 and CDR2 are SGHTA and FQGNSA. Deletions cut 1 base from V and 3 bases from J, with 8 bases between. There are 14 residues in the CDR3. The CDR3 loop is CASSLELRTDTQYF. CDR3 in DNA: TGTGCCAGCAGCTTAGAATTGAGGACAGATACGCAGTATTTT.

This clone was found once. The chain combines TRBV5-1 with TRBJ2-1, with D possibly being TRBD1 (5 bases). The germline V and J ends were trimmed by 6 bases and 12 bases, with 19 bases remaining between them. Looked up from germline, CDR1 is SGHRS and CDR2 is YFSETQ. The CDR3 has 13 amino acids. The CDR3 DNA reads TGCGCCAGCAACCTCCTCCCAGGGCAAGGGCAGTTCTTC. This codes for CASNLLPGQGQFF.

A few counts support this clone. The chain joins TRBV9 to TRBJ1-2; D is unresolved. The ends were cut back, 4 bases at V and 4 bases at J, with 17 bases in the middle. Germline V gene data show CDR1 as SGDLS and CDR2 as YYNGEE. The CDR3 has 15 amino acids. The CDR3 region is CASSPSEGPFYGYTF. The CDR3 DNA reads TGTGCCAGCAGCCCTAGTGAAGGCCCCTTCTATGGCTACACCTTC.

This clone was seen a handful of times. This same CDR3 is encoded by further DNA sequences in the sample. The V and J genes are TRBV27 and TRBJ1-6; D remains unclear. CDR3 length equals 16 residues. V was shortened by 0 bases and J by 0 bases, with 6 bases between the two germline ends. Germline loops: CDR1 MNHEY, CDR2 SMNVEV (reference sequence). The DNA of the CDR3 is TGTGCCAGCAGTTTATCAGAGAGCTCCTATAATTCACCCCTCCACTTT. This codes for CASSLSESSYNSPLHF.

This clone has only one observation. The rearrangement links TRBV7-9 to TRBJ1-4; D call uncertain. Germline CDR1 and CDR2: SEHNR and FQNEAQ (reference sequence). Trimming left V 0 bases short and J 2 bases short, with 13 bases between. The CDR3 is 17 amino acids. As DNA, the CDR3 is TGTGCCAGCAGCTTAGCGTATGGCAGATCGACTAATGAAAAACTGTTTTTT. This translates into CASSLAYGRSTNEKLFF.

The rearrangement joins TRBV28 to TRBJ1-5; 10 nucleotides agree with TRBD1. Trimming took 8 bases from V and 9 from J; bases not matched to a gene: 10. This CDR3 is built from 14 residues. Germline V CDR1 and CDR2: MDHEN, SYDVKM. This CDR3 is CASLGQGGSRPQHF. CDR3 in DNA: TGTGCCAGCCTTGGACAGGGGGGCTCACGGCCCCAGCATTTT. The full variable domain, rest sourced from reference TRBV28 and TRBJ1-5, is DVKVTQSSRYLVKRTGEKVFLECVQDMDHENMFWYRQDPGLGLRLIYFSYDVKMKEKGDIPEGYSVSREKKERFSLILESASTNQTSMYLCASLGQGGSRPQHFGDGTRLSIL.

The V gene is TRBV15, the J gene TRBJ2-2; 8 bases are shared with TRBD1. Germline CDR1 is LNHNV and CDR2 is YYDKDF (reference sequence). This CDR3 spans 18 amino acids. Trimming took 2 bases from V and 3 from J; bases not matched to a gene: 11. The CDR3 DNA sequence: TGTGCCACCAGCAGACCGCGCAGGGGGCTGTCGGACACCGGGGAGCTGTTTTTT. Amino acids: CATSRPRRGLSDTGELFF.

The chain joins TRBV21-1 to TRBJ2-1; no DNA check was done on the table's D call, TRBD1. TRBV21-1 is marked as a pseudogene. The CDR3 extends over 17 amino acids. This chain's CDR3 is CASSKKTSPGHPAEQFF. The CDR3 DNA follows: TGTGCCAGCAGCAAAAAAACCTCCCCGGGACACCCCGCGGAGCAGTTCTTC.

The rearrangement uses TRBV28 and TRBJ1-1; the D gene is possibly TRBD1 (5 bases). Between the trimmed V and J ends, which lost 5 bases and 6 bases, there was a span of 25 bases. CDR1 is MDHEN and CDR2 is SYDVKM in the germline V gene. This CDR3 contains 17 residues. CDR3 sequence: CASSPLTLQATRPEAFF. CDR3 nucleotides: TGTGCCAGCAGTCCCCTAACCCTACAGGCAACCAGGCCTGAAGCTTTCTTT. Supplemented by reference TRBV28 and TRBJ1-1, the full variable domain reads DVKVTQSSRYLVKRTGEKVFLECVQDMDHENMFWYRQDPGLGLRLIYFSYDVKMKEKGDIPEGYSVSREKKERFSLILESASTNQTSMYLCASSPLTLQATRPEAFFGQGTRLTVV.

This rearrangement joins TRBV11-2 to TRBJ2-6, with a weak D call TRBD1 (5 bases). V was pared by 3 bases and J by 1 base, with 10 bases between. CDR3 length: 16 residues. Germline V gene sequence: CDR1 SGHAT, CDR2 FQNNGV. This CDR3 is CASSLRQFSGANVLTF. DNA of the CDR3: TGTGCCAGCAGCTTGAGACAGTTTTCTGGGGCCAACGTCCTGACTTTC.

This chain links TRBV5-1 with TRBJ2-1, with D possibly being TRBD1 (5 bases). Deletions cut 3 bases from V and 4 bases from J, with 11 bases between. The germline CDR1 and CDR2 sequences are SGHRS and YFSETQ. The CDR3 loop spans 14 amino acids. The CDR3 DNA sequence: TGCGCCAGCAGCTCCGCCCCAGGGTACAATGAGCAGTTCTTC. Translated: CASSSAPGYNEQFF.

V and J are TRBV7-2 and TRBJ2-5; TRBD1 might be the D (6 bases). The CDR3 covers 13 residues. Deletions cut 5 bases from V and 5 bases from J, with 12 bases between. CDR1 is SGHTA and CDR2 is FQGNSA in the germline V gene. The CDR3 DNA follows: TGTGCCAGCAGCCCTTCAGGGGTGGAGACCCAGTACTTC. Its translation is CASSPSGVETQYF.

The genes are TRBV10-3 and TRBJ2-5, with D tentatively TRBD1 (5 bases). Trimming took off 3 bases at V and 3 bases at J, with 8 bases between the two ends. CDR3 length: 13 residues. Germline V gene lookup returns CDR1 ENHRY and CDR2 SYGVKD. The CDR3 DNA reads TGTGCCATCAGTGACCGACAGAAAGAGACCCAGTACTTC. Encoded protein: CAISDRQKETQYF.

The genes are TRBV5-4 and TRBJ2-3, with a possible D match to TRBD2 (6 bases). The ends were cut back, 1 base at V and 4 bases at J, with 16 bases in the middle. The germline V gene encodes CDR1 SGHNT and CDR2 YYREEE (reference sequence). The CDR3 extends over 16 amino acids. The CDR3 sequence is CASSLTGKGGADTQYF. The CDR3 DNA follows: TGTGCCAGCAGCTTGACCGGTAAAGGAGGGGCAGATACGCAGTATTTT. The full variable domain, rest sourced from reference TRBV5-4 and TRBJ2-3, is ETGVTQSPTHLIKTRGQQVTLRCSSQSGHNTVSWYQQALGQGPQFIFQYYREEENGRGNFPPRFSGLQFPNYSSELNVNALELDDSALYLCASSLTGKGGADTQYFGPGTRLTVL.

The CDR3 region is CASSQDTTGARGYTF. The CDR3, as DNA: TGCGCCAGCAGCCAAGACACGACAGGGGCCCGCGGCTACACCTTC. The chain couples TRBV4-3 to TRBJ1-2; 8 nucleotides agree with TRBD1. The CDR3 covers 15 residues. Germline V gene data show CDR1 as LGHNA and CDR2 as YSLEER. With 0 bases clipped from V and 8 bases from J, the junction kept 8 bases outside the gene matches.

The rearrangement joins TRBV7-2 to TRBJ2-3; 7 positions agree with TRBD2. The CDR3 has 16 amino acids. CDR1 and CDR2 (germline): SGHTA, FQGNSA. V dropped 2 bases and J dropped 2; count of bases not matched to a gene: 7. The CDR3 coding sequence is TGTGCCAGCAGCTTAATGAGGGGAGGGGCCACAGATACGCAGTATTTT. Protein sequence: CASSLMRGGATDTQYF.

The CDR3 region has the DNA TGTGCCAGCAGCCGCAGGGGGCAGGGCTATGGCTACACCTTC. Its protein product is CASSRRGQGYGYTF. The chain uses TRBV27 and TRBJ1-2, with 8 bases matching TRBD1. V lost 6 bases and J lost 4; bases outside the gene matches: 7. The CDR3 consists of 14 residues. The V gene's germline CDR1 is MNHEY and CDR2 SMNVEV (reference sequence).

The rearrangement joins TRBV5-1 to TRBJ1-5, with D tentatively TRBD1 (5 bases). Trimming cost V 3 bases and J 1 base, with 11 bases left between them. Germline V CDR1 and CDR2: SGHRS, YFSETQ. The CDR3 extends over 15 amino acids. The CDR3 sequence: CASSSSGLSNQPQHF. The CDR3 DNA reads TGCGCCAGCAGCTCCTCGGGACTCAGCAATCAGCCCCAGCATTTT.

V gene TRBV28 combines with J gene TRBJ2-7; unclear D gene. CDR1 is MDHEN, CDR2 SYDVKM, per germline. The CDR3 covers 14 residues. With 3 bases removed from V and 7 bases from J, the gap between germline ends came to 16 bases. CDR3 nucleotides: TGTGCCAGCAGTTTGACGCAGCTGGGCAAGGAGCAGTACGTC. Amino acids: CASSLTQLGKEQYV.

V is TRBV9 and J is TRBJ1-4; D possibly corresponds to TRBD1 (6 bases). The CDR3 totals 15 residues. V shed 3 bases and J shed 3 bases, with 12 bases lying between them. CDR1 and CDR2 (germline): SGDLS, YYNGEE. The chain's CDR3 is CASSGRTAANEKLFF. The CDR3 DNA is TGTGCCAGCAGCGGACGGACAGCCGCTAATGAAAAACTGTTTTTT.

The chain employs TRBV7-9 and TRBJ2-7; 8 bases are a match to TRBD2. Trimming cost V 5 bases and J 0 bases; bases outside gene matches: 9. Germline-derived CDR1 and CDR2 are SEHNR and FQNEAQ (reference sequence). The CDR3 covers 16 residues. The CDR3 here is CASSPPTGLASYEQYV. For the CDR3, the DNA is TGTGCCAGCAGCCCTCCTACCGGACTAGCCTCCTACGAGCAGTACGTC.

This chain uses TRBV7-2 with TRBJ1-2, with TRBD1 as a possible D gene (6 bases). This CDR3 is built from 15 residues. V lost 4 bases and J lost 6, with 18 bases in between. The germline gives CDR1 SGHTA, CDR2 FQGNSA. The CDR3 DNA reads TGTGCCAGCAGCTCCCGAGGGAACAGGGCCCATGGCTACACCTTC. Translated: CASSSRGNRAHGYTF.

CDR3 in DNA: TGTGCCAGCAGCACCGTAGGAGACAGGGAGGAGACCCAGTACTTC. Residues: CASSTVGDREETQYF. This sequence joins TRBV7-2 and TRBJ2-5, with 7 bases that match TRBD1. The CDR3 is 15 residues long. Losses at the gene ends were 5 bases for V and 5 bases for J; bases not matched to a gene: 11. Germline V gives CDR1 SGHTA, CDR2 FQGNSA.

This chain connects TRBV2 to TRBJ1-6, with D possibly being TRBD1 (5 bases). V was trimmed by 0 bases and J by 6 bases, leaving 6 bases between them. Per the germline V gene, CDR1 is SNHLY and CDR2 is FYNNEI. The CDR3 totals 14 residues. CDR3 sequence: CASSEATANSPLHF. DNA of the CDR3: TGTGCCAGCAGTGAAGCGACAGCTAATTCACCCCTCCACTTT.